Shown below are 10 T cell receptor beta chains from a single sample sequenced in a study of cytomegalovirus exposure and HLA in healthy donors (dated by TCRdb to 2016 to 2017). The method was the immunoSEQ multiplex PCR assay. The multiplex PCR relied on a mix of 60 forward primers for TCR Vbeta segments and 13 reverse primers for TCR Jbeta segments. TCRdb obtained this table from immuneACCESS and retained in-frame rearrangements with V and J assigned. These tables miss some clones; where compared with another copy, unresolved V genes account for less than half of the shortfall, and the remainder is unexplained. This sample is represented by about 130,000 clones; around 77% of them were singletons. Approximately 1.2% of the sample comes from the top ten. Sequencing used PBMCs. These receptors all stem from a man aged 45-65 years in good health and CMV-seronegative.

J is TRBJ1-4 and V is TRBV27; tentative D call: TRBD1 (5 bases). Trimming took 6 bases from V and 8 from J, leaving 13 bases between them. CDR3 size: 13 residues. Germline V gene sequence: CDR1 MNHEY, CDR2 SMNVEV (reference sequence). The chain's CDR3 is CASSPTDREKLFF. The CDR3 coding sequence is TGTGCCAGCAGCCCGACAGACCGGGAAAAACTGTTTTTT.

As regards this clone: Mismatch with germline at one junction end may stem from a read error. The rearrangement links TRBV28 to TRBJ2-2, with D perhaps TRBD2 (5 bases). Per germline, CDR1 MDHEN and CDR2 SYDVKM. The CDR3 is 14 amino acids. CDR3 amino acids: CASSLTRNVGELFF. The CDR3 bases are TGTGCCAGCAGTCTTACTAGAAACGTCGGGGAACTGTTTTTT.

This chain links TRBV7-9 with TRBJ1-1, with 8 bases fitting TRBD1. The CDR3 extends over 14 amino acids. Germline loops: CDR1 SEHNR, CDR2 FQNEAQ (reference sequence). Germline trimming cut 5 bases from V and 3 bases from J; bases unmatched to any gene: 5. The CDR3 sequence: CASSHRGEYTEAFF. CDR3 DNA: TGTGCCAGCAGCCACAGGGGGGAGTACACTGAAGCTTTCTTT.

This chain uses TRBV18 with TRBJ2-5, with D perhaps TRBD1 (5 bases). V shed 2 bases and J shed 5 bases, with 9 bases lying between them. Germline V gene data show CDR1 as KGHSH and CDR2 as LQKENI. The CDR3 has 13 residues. The CDR3: CASSPGAGETQYF. CDR3 DNA: TGTGCCAGCTCACCAGGGGCCGGGGAGACCCAGTACTTC.

CDR3 DNA: TGTGCCAGCAGCTCGGGACTAGCGGGAGATTCTTACGAGCAGTACTTC. As protein: CASSSGLAGDSYEQYF. The V and J genes are TRBV11-2 and TRBJ2-7; 14 positions match TRBD2. The germline V gene encodes CDR1 SGHAT and CDR2 FQNNGV. CDR3 size: 16 residues. The V gene end was trimmed by 4 bases and the J gene end by 4 bases; junction bases not matched to a gene: 6.

Only a few counts were recorded for this clone. This chain uses TRBV11-1 with TRBJ1-2; no clear D. Trimming left V 0 bases short and J 3 bases short, with 5 bases between. CDR1 is SGHAT and CDR2 is FQDESV in the germline V gene (reference sequence). The CDR3 length is 13 residues. The CDR3 DNA follows: TGTGCCAGCAGCTTAGCGGCAGACTATGGCTACACCTTC. Translation: CASSLAADYGYTF.

J is TRBJ2-6 and V is TRBV7-8; 7 bases map to TRBD1. CDR1 SGHVS and CDR2 FQNEAQ come from the germline V gene. The CDR3 length is 18 residues. V trimming: 2 bases; J trimming: 0 bases; junction bases outside the gene matches: 7. The CDR3 loop reads CASSLPWTGRSGANVLTF. DNA of the CDR3: TGTGCCAGCAGCTTACCTTGGACAGGCCGCTCTGGGGCCAACGTCCTGACTTTC.

The chain uses TRBV15 and TRBJ2-5; TRBD2 matches 8 bases. V lost 5 bases and J lost 3; bases outside the gene matches: 8. CDR3 length: 15 residues. Germline V gene lookup returns CDR1 LNHNV and CDR2 YYDKDF (reference sequence). In DNA, the CDR3 is TGTGCCACCAGCGGGAGGATAGCGGGAAAAGAGACCCAGTACTTC. Translated: CATSGRIAGKETQYF.

By proportion, this clone is medium-sized. The chain uses TRBV4-1 and TRBJ2-1; the D is unclear. Germline V gene lookup returns CDR1 MGHRA and CDR2 YSYEKL. This CDR3 spans 15 amino acids. V dropped 10 bases and J dropped 0 bases, with 16 bases sitting between them. The CDR3 here is CAISTSLSSYNEQFF. The CDR3 DNA reads TGCGCCATCTCGACTTCTCTCAGCTCCTACAATGAGCAGTTCTTC.

This sequence joins TRBV18 and TRBJ2-5, with D perhaps TRBD1 (5 bases). In germline, CDR1 is KGHSH, CDR2 LQKENI. Deletions cut 2 bases from V and 2 bases from J, with 9 bases between. This CDR3 region has 14 residues. The CDR3: CASSPAAGQETQYF. In DNA form, the CDR3 reads TGTGCCAGCTCACCAGCTGCAGGGCAAGAGACCCAGTACTTC. Full variable domain (rest looked up from reference TRBV18 and TRBJ2-5): NAGVMQNPRHLVRRRGQEARLRCSPMKGHSHVYWYRQLPEEGLKFMVYLQKENIIDESGMPKERFSAEFPKEGPSILRIQQVVRGDSAAYFCASSPAAGQETQYFGPGTRLLVL.